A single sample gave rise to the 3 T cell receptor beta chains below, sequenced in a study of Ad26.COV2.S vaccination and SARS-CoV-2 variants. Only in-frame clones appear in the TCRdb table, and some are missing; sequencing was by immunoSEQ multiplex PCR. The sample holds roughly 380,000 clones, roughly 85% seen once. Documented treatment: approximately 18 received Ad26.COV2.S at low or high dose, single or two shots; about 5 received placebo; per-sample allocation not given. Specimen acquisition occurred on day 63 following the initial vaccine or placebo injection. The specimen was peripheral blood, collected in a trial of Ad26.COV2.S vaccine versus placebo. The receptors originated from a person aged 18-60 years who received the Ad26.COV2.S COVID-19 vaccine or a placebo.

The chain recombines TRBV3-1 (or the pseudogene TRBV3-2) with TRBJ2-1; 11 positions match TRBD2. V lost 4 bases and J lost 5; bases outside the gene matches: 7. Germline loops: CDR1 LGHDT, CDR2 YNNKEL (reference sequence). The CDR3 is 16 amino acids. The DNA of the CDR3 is TGTGCCAGCAGCCTCCCCGGGACTAGCGGCCACAATGAGCAGTTCTTC. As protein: CASSLPGTSGHNEQFF.

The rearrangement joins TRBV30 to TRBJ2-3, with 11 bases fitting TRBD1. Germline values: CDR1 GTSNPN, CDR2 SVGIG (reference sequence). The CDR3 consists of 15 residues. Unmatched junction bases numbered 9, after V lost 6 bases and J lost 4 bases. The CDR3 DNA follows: TGTGCCTGTAGACCCCGGACAGGGGGCTCAGATACGCAGTATTTT. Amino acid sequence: CACRPRTGGSDTQYF.

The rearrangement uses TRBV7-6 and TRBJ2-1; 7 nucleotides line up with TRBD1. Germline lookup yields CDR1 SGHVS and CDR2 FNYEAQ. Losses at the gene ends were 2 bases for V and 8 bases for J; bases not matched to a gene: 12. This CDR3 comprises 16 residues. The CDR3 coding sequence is TGTGCCAGCAGCTTAAGGGGACAGATAGGGGGTTATGAGCAGTTCTTC. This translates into CASSLRGQIGGYEQFF.